This TCR beta chain is from a study of cytomegalovirus exposure and HLA in healthy donors. Whole-study context: Out of about 179 million T cells, an earlier analysis found about 120 million unique TCR beta sequences in total.

Study findings and constraints: With high specificity and sensitivity, the classifier reportedly diagnosed cytomegalovirus status. TCR beta V- and J-gene trimming, according to a later analysis, was linked to a missense DCLRE1C variant. DRB1 had the most TCR associations and HLA-C the fewest, a later analysis found, with rates varying by HLA locus.

Primers for the PCR totalled 60 Vbeta and 13 Jbeta. Assay used: immunoSEQ multiplex PCR; TCRdb lists only in-frame clones, some missing. The sample records 100,000 to 150,000 clones, around 85% being singletons. V was clipped by 6 bases and J by 3 bases; unmatched bases: 4. The CDR3 covers 13 residues. CDR1 and CDR2 from the germline V gene are MNHEY and SVGAGI. Regarding this clone: Its antigen is not known.

The TCR sequence derives from a man aged 18 to 35 in good health and CMV-seropositive. The sample consisted of PBMCs. V usage is TRBV6-5 and J usage is TRBJ1-2; 7 nucleotides agree with TRBD1. This CDR3 is CASRTTGDYGYTF. CDR3 DNA sequence: TGTGCCAGCAGGACAACAGGGGACTATGGCTACACCTTC.